The clone carrying this TCR beta chain was seen once. Some clones are missing from TCRdb's copy, which holds only in-frame ones; the method was immunoSEQ multiplex PCR. The data hold tens of thousands of clones, with more than 70% observed a single time. The sample is drawn from a study of control samples from healthy donors and cancer patients. This CDR3 has 14 amino acids. Germline loops: CDR1 MGHRA, CDR2 YSYEKL. V gave up 7 bases and J gave up 4 bases; unmatched junction bases: 1. The TCR was taken from a man aged 55 to 69 with colorectal cancer. The chain combines TRBV4-1 with TRBJ2-2; 12 bases line up with TRBD1. The specimen sequenced was PBMCs. The CDR3 DNA reads TGCGCCAGCAAGGGACAGGGGGCCACCGGGGAGCTGTTTTTT. Protein sequence: CASKGQGATGELFF.